The source of this T cell receptor beta chain is a study of cytomegalovirus exposure and HLA in healthy donors. Overall study results and limits: Reports described diagnosis of cytomegalovirus status by the classifier as highly specific and sensitive.

This CDR3 comprises 14 residues. From germline, CDR1 is SGHRS and CDR2 YFSETQ. 60 Vbeta and 13 Jbeta primers were used in PCR. The table came from immunoSEQ multiplex PCR; TCRdb's copy has only in-frame clones and leaves some out. The sample has under 140,000 clones; 65% to 85% are singletons. On this clone: As yet, its antigen is unknown.

The sequenced sample consisted of PBMCs. The chain joins TRBV5-1 to TRBJ2-5; 7 positions agree with TRBD1. The tail of the sequence fits TRBJ2-7 better, so the J call may be wrong. The sequence derives from a young man in good health and CMV-seropositive. In DNA form, the CDR3 reads TGCGCCAGCAGCCTCGGGACAGTATCCTACGAGCAGTACTTC. Protein: CASSLGTVSYEQYF.